This T cell receptor beta chain was observed in a study of beta chain features in type 1 diabetes. Whole-study context: Over all samples combined, fewer than 140,000,000 sorted cells were examined. Study-wide findings and caveats: PCR may have favored shorter templates equally in patients and controls.

This clone turned up a few times. Its target is not known. Reverse transcription of all isolated RNA meant that expressed TCRB transcripts were sequenced. The table came from immunoSEQ multiplex PCR; TCRdb's copy has only in-frame clones and leaves some out. Of hundreds of thousands of clones listed, about 16% are singletons. The single heparinised draw taken from each donor contained approximately 120 mL of blood on average. The authors sorted CD4+ naive, central memory, regulatory and stem cell-like memory cells via CD45RO/CCR7/CD25/CD127/CD95/CD27. Material for sequencing was naive CD4+ T cells from blood. The receptor's source is a man aged 18 to 35 in good health.

This CDR3 is CASSVGQASTDTQYF. DNA of the CDR3: TGTGCCAGCAGCGTAGGACAGGCTAGCACAGATACGCAGTATTTT. V and J are TRBV9 and TRBJ2-3; perhaps TRBD1 as D (6 bases). Trimming took 0 bases from V and 0 from J, leaving 8 bases between them. This CDR3 is built from 15 residues. Germline loops: CDR1 SGDLS, CDR2 YYNGEE.